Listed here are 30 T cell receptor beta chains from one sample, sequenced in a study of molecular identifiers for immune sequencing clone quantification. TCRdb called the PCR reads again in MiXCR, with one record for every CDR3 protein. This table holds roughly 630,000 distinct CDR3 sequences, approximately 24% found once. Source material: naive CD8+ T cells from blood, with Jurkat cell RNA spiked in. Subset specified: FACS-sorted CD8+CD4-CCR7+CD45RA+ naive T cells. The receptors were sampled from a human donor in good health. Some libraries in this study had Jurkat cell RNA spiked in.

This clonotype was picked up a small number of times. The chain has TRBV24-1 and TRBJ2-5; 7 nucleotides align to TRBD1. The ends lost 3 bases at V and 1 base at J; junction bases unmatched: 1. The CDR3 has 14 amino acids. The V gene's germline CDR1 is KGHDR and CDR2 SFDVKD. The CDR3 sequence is CATSDGTVQETQYF. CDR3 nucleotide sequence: TGTGCCACCAGTGATGGGACAGTCCAAGAGACCCAGTACTTC.

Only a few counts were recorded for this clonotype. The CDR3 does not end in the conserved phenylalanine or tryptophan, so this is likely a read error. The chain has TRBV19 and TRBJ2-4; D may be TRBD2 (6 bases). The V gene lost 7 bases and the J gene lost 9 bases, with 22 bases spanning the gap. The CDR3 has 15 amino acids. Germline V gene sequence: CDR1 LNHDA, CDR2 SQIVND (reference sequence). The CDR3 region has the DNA TGTGCCAGTACCCCTGCGACTAGAGGTGTAACCATTCAGTACCTC. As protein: CASTPATRGVTIQYL.

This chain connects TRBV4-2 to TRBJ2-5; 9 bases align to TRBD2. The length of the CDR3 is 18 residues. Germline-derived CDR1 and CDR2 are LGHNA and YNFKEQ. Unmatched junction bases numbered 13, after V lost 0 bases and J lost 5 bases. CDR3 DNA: TGTGCCAGCAGCCAAGATCCCCGGCGGGAGGGGAGCGGGGAGACCCAGTACTTC. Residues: CASSQDPRREGSGETQYF.

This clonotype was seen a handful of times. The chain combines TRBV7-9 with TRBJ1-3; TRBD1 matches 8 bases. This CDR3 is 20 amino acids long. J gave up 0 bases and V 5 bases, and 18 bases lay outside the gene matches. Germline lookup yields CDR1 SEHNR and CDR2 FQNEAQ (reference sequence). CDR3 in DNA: TGTGCCAGCAGCACAAACAGGGACAGGACTGGGGGGTACTCTGGAAACACCATATATTTT. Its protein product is CASSTNRDRTGGYSGNTIYF.

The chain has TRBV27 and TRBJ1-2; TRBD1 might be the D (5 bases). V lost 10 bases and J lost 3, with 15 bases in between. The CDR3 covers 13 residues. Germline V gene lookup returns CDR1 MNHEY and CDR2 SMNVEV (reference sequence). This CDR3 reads CATSGRDHYGYTF. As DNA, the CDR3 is TGTGCCACAAGCGGAAGGGACCACTATGGCTACACCTTC.

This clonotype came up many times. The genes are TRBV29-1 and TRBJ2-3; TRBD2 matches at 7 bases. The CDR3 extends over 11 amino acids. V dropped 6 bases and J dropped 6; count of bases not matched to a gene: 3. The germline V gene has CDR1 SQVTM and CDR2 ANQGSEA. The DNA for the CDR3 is TGCAGCGTCACTAGCGTGGATACGCAGTATTTT. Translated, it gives CSVTSVDTQYF.

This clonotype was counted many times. CDR3 in DNA: TGTGCCAGCAGCGTAGGACAGAGGTTGAACACTGAAGCTTTCTTT. Encoded protein: CASSVGQRLNTEAFF. The J gene is TRBJ1-1, the V gene TRBV5-6, with D possibly TRBD1 on 6 matching bases. This CDR3 comprises 15 residues. Trimming left V 4 bases short and J 0 bases short, with 13 bases between. CDR1 and CDR2 from the germline V gene are SGHDT and YYEEEE.

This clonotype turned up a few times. The CDR3: CASNGDPWVNTEAFF. The CDR3 DNA reads TGTGCCAGCAACGGGGACCCGTGGGTGAACACTGAAGCTTTCTTT. V usage is TRBV6-6 and J usage is TRBJ1-1; tentatively, D is TRBD1 (5 bases). The CDR3 consists of 15 residues. V was pared by 7 bases and J by 0 bases, with 15 bases between. The germline V gene encodes CDR1 MNHNY and CDR2 SVGAGI (reference sequence).

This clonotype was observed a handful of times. The CDR3 spells CASTKWGSTEAFF. The CDR3 DNA is TGTGCCAGCACCAAATGGGGGAGCACTGAAGCTTTCTTT. The chain combines TRBV7-2 with TRBJ1-1; D might be TRBD1 (5 bases). This CDR3 spans 13 amino acids. Looked up from germline, CDR1 is SGHTA and CDR2 is FQGNSA. The V end was cut by 7 bases, the J end by 4 bases, with 13 bases between. Full variable domain (rest looked up from reference TRBV7-2 and TRBJ1-1): GAGVSQSPSNKVTEKGKDVELRCDPISGHTALYWYRQSLGQGLEFLIYFQGNSAPDKSGLPSDRFSAERTGGSVSTLTIQRTQQEDSAVYLCASTKWGSTEAFFGQGTRLTVV.

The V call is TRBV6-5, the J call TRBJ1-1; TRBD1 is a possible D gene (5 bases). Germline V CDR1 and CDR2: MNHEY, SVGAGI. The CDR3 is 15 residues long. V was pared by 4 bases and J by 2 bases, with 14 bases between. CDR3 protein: CASSSGLGGNTEAFF. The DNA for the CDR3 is TGTGCCAGCAGTTCAGGTCTGGGGGGTAACACTGAAGCTTTCTTT.

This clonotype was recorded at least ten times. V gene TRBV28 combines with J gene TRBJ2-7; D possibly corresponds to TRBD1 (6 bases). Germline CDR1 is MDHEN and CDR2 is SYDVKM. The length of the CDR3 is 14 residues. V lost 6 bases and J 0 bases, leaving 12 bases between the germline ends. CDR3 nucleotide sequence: TGTGCCAGCAGCCTAGGACAGTACTCCTACGAGCAGTACTTC. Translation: CASSLGQYSYEQYF.

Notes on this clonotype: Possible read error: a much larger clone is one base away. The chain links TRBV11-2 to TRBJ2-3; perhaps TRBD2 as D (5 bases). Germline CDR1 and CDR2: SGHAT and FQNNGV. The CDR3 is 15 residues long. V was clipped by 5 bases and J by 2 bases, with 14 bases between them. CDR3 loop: CASSIGGWHTDTQYF. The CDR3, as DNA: TGTGCCAGCAGCATCGGCGGGTGGCACACAGATACGCAGTATTTT.

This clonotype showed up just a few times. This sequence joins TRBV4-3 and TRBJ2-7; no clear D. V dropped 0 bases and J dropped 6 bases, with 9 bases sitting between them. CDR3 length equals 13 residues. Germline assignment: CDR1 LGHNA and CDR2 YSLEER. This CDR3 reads CASSQERSGEQYF. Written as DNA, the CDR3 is TGCGCCAGCAGCCAAGAGCGGTCCGGCGAGCAGTACTTC.

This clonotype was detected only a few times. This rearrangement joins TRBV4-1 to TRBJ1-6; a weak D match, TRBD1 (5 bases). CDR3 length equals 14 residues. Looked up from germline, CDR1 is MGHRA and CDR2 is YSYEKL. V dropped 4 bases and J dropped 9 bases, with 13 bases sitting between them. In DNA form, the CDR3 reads TGCGCCAGCAGCCTGGGACTGGGGCCTTCACCCCTCCACTTT. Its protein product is CASSLGLGPSPLHF.

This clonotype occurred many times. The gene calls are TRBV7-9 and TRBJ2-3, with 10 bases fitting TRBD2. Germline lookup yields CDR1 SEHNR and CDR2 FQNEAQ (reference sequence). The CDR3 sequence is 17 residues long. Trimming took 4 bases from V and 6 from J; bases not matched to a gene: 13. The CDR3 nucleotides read TGTGCCAGCAGCTCGGCGACTAGCGGGTCCAGGATGGATACGCAGTATTTT. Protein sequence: CASSSATSGSRMDTQYF. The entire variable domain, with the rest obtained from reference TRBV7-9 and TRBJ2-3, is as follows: DTGVSQNPRHKITKRGQNVTFRCDPISEHNRLYWYRQTLGQGPEFLTYFQNEAQLEKSRLLSDRFSAERPKGSFSTLEIQRTEQGDSAMYLCASSSATSGSRMDTQYFGPGTRLTVL.

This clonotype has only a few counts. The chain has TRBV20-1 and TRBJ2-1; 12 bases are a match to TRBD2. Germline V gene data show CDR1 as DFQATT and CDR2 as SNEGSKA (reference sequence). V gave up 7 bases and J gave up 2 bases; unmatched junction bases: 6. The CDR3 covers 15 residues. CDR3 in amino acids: CSVRLAGDPYNEQFF. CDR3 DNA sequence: TGCAGTGTCAGACTAGCGGGGGACCCCTACAATGAGCAGTTCTTC.

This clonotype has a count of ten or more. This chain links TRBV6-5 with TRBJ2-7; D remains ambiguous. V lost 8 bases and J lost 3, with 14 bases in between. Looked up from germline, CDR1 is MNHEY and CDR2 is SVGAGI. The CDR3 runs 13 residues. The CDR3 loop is CASASGVGYEQYF. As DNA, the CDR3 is TGTGCCAGCGCGTCGGGCGTCGGCTACGAGCAGTACTTC.

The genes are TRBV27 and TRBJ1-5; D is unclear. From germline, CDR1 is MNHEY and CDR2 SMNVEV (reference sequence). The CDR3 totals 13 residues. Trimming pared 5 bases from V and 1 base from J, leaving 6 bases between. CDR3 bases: TGTGCCAGCAGTGCGGTCAGCAATCAGCCCCAGCATTTT. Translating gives CASSAVSNQPQHF.

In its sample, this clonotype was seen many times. This CDR3 is CASSQPRQVFYEQYF. The CDR3, as DNA: TGTGCCAGCAGCCAACCCCGACAGGTTTTCTACGAGCAGTACTTC. The gene calls are TRBV28 and TRBJ2-7, with D perhaps TRBD1 (6 bases). The ends were cut back, 6 bases at V and 3 bases at J, with 18 bases in the middle. This CDR3 has 15 amino acids. Per the germline V gene, CDR1 is MDHEN and CDR2 is SYDVKM. Variable domain in full (rest from reference TRBV28 and TRBJ2-7): DVKVTQSSRYLVKRTGEKVFLECVQDMDHENMFWYRQDPGLGLRLIYFSYDVKMKEKGDIPEGYSVSREKKERFSLILESASTNQTSMYLCASSQPRQVFYEQYFGPGTRLTVT.

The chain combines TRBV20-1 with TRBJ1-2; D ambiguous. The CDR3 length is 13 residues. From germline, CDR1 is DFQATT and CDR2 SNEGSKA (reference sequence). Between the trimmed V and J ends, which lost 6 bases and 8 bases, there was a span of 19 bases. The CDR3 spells CSAPPVGGGGYTF. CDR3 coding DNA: TGCAGTGCCCCCCCCGTGGGAGGAGGCGGCTACACCTTC.

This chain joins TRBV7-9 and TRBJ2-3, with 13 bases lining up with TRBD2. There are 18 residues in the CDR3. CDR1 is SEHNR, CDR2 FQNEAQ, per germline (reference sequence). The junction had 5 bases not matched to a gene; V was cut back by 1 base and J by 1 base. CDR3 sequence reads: CASSLGLAGGGGTDTQYF. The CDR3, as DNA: TGTGCCAGCAGCTTAGGACTAGCGGGAGGAGGGGGCACAGATACGCAGTATTTT.

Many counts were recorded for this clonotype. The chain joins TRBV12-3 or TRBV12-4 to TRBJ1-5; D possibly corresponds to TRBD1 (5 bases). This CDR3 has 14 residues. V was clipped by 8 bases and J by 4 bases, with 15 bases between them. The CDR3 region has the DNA TGTGCCAGCCGGGACTCTCAAGGGAATCAGCCCCAGCATTTT. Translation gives CASRDSQGNQPQHF.

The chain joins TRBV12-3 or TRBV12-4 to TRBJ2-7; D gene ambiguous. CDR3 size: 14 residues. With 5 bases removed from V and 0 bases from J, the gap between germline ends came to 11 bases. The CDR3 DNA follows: TGTGCCAGCAGTCCTCGGATCTCCTCCTACGAGCAGTACTTC. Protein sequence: CASSPRISSYEQYF.

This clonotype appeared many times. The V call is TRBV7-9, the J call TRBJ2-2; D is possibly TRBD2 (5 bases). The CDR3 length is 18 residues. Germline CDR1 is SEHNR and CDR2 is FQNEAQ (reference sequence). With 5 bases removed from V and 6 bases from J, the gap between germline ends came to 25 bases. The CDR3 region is CASSPTLQFTGLSGELFF. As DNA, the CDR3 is TGTGCCAGCAGCCCGACATTACAGTTTACGGGGTTGTCCGGGGAGCTGTTTTTT. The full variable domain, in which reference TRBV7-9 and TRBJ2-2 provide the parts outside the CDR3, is DTGVSQNPRHKITKRGQNVTFRCDPISEHNRLYWYRQTLGQGPEFLTYFQNEAQLEKSRLLSDRFSAERPKGSFSTLEIQRTEQGDSAMYLCASSPTLQFTGLSGELFFGEGSRLTVL.

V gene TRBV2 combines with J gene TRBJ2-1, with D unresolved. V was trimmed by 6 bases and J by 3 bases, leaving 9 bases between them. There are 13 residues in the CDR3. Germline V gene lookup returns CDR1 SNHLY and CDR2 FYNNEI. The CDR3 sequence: CASSEWDYNEQFF. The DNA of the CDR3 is TGTGCCAGCAGCGAGTGGGACTACAATGAGCAGTTCTTC.

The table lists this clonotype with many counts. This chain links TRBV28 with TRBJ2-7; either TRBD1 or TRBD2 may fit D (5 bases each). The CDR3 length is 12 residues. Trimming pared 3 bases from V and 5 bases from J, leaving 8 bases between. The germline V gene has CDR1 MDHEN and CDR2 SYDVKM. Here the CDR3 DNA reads TGTGCCAGCAGTTTTCGGGGCGACGAGCAGTACTTC. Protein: CASSFRGDEQYF.

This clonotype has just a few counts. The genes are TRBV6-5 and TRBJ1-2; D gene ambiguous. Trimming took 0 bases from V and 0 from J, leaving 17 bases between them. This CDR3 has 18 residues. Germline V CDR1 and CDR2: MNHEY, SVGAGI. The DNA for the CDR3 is TGTGCCAGCAGTTACTCGAGTCACAGTGGACTGACTAACTATGGCTACACCTTC. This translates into CASSYSSHSGLTNYGYTF.

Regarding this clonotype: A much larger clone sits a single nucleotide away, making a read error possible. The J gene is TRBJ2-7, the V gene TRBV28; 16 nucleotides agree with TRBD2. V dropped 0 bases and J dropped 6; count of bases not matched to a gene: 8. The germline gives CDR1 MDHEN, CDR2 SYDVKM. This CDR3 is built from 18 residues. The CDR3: CASSLWAGTSGGDGEQYF. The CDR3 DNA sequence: TGTGCCAGCAGTTTATGGGCCGGGACTAGCGGGGGGGATGGCGAGCAGTACTTC.

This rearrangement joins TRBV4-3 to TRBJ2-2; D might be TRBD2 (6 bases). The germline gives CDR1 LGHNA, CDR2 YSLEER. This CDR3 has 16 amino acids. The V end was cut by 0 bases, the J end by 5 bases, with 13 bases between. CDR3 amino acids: CASSQDFGGLTGELFF. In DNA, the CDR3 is TGCGCCAGCAGCCAAGATTTCGGGGGATTGACCGGGGAGCTGTTTTTT.

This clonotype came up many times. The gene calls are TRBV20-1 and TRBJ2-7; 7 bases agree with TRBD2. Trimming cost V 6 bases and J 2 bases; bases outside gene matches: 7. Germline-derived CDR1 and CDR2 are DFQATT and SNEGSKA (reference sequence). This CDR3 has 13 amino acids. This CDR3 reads CSAPLAETYEQYF. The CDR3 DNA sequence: TGCAGTGCCCCCCTAGCGGAAACCTACGAGCAGTACTTC.